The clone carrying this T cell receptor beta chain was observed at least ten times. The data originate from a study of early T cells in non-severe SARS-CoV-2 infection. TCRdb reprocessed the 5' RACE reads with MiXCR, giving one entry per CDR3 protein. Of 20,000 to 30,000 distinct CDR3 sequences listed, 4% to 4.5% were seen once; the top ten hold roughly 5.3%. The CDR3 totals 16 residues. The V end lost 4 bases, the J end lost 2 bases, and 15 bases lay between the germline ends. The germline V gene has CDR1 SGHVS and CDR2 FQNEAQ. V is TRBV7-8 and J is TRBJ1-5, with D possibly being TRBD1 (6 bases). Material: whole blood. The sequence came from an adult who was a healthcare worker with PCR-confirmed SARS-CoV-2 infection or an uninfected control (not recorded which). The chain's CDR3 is CASSYQGSQRNQPQHF. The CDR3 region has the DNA TGTGCCAGCAGCTATCAGGGGAGCCAACGCAATCAGCCCCAGCATTTT.